The clone carrying this TCR beta chain has at least ten counts. Its antigen remains unidentified. This entry is derived from a study of response to subunit inactivated influenza vaccine. Study findings and constraints: Each seasonal influenza vaccination recruits few new T cells, the authors suggested.

This CDR3 region has 14 residues. The germline V and J ends were trimmed by 2 bases and 1 base, with 9 bases remaining between them. Germline V gene sequence: CDR1 SGHRS, CDR2 YFSETQ. TCRdb independently ran MiXCR on the RT-PCR reads; one entry per CDR3 protein. The sample gives over 300,000 distinct CDR3 sequences, roughly a fifth of which show up once; approximately 10% is in the top ten. The TCR comes from a man aged 50 to 75 who received an inactivated influenza vaccine. Sample: PBMCs from blood, taken approximately 20 months after vaccination. V is TRBV5-1 and J is TRBJ1-1; D call uncertain. CDR3 nucleotides: TGCGCCAGCAGCTTTAACAGCAGGAACACTGAAGCTTTCTTT. Translated: CASSFNSRNTEAFF.